The 5 T cell receptor beta chains reported below all come from one sample, sequenced in a study of blood T cell repertoires in COVID-19. The assay was immunoSEQ multiplex PCR, and TCRdb's table has in-frame clones only and misses some. The sample includes tens of thousands of clones, 75% to 90% of them seen just once. Material for sequencing was peripheral blood. These receptors all come from a man aged 25 to 40 with active or convalescent COVID-19.

This sequence joins TRBV11-1 and TRBJ2-1, with TRBD2 matching 11 bases. The CDR3 is 15 residues long. With 5 bases clipped from V and 7 bases from J, the junction kept 7 bases outside the gene matches. Germline V lookup: CDR1 SGHAT, CDR2 FQDESV (reference sequence). Here the CDR3 reads CASSPLAGALNEQFF. DNA of the CDR3: TGTGCCAGCAGCCCACTAGCGGGAGCGTTAAATGAGCAGTTCTTC. The full variable domain, its missing parts supplied by reference TRBV11-1 and TRBJ2-1, is EAEVAQSPRYKITEKSQAVAFWCDPISGHATLYWYRQILGQGPELLVQFQDESVVDDSQLPKDRFSAERLKGVDSTLKIQPAELGDSAMYLCASSPLAGALNEQFFGPGTRLTVL.

This clone was picked up one time. Written as DNA, the CDR3 is TGTGCCAGCTCACCACCGTCTCGGGGGAACAATGAGCAGTTCTTC. Its translation: CASSPPSRGNNEQFF. The chain is built from TRBV18 and TRBJ2-1; D perhaps matches TRBD2 (6 bases). V dropped 0 bases and J dropped 5 bases, with 11 bases sitting between them. In germline, CDR1 is KGHSH, CDR2 LQKENI. The CDR3 has 15 residues.

Concerning this clone itself: Other DNA variants within this sample encode the same CDR3. The V and J genes are TRBV6-5 and TRBJ1-2, with 9 bases fitting TRBD1. The V gene's germline CDR1 is MNHEY and CDR2 SVGAGI. V shed 3 bases, J shed 7 bases, and the junction held 6 bases outside the gene matches. The CDR3 contains 14 residues. CDR3 loop: CASSYTGQGSGYTF. The CDR3 DNA reads as TGTGCCAGCAGTTATACGGGACAGGGATCTGGCTACACCTTC.

This rearrangement joins TRBV15 to TRBJ1-6; tentatively, D is TRBD1 (5 bases). This CDR3 is built from 17 residues. With 0 bases removed from V and 10 bases from J, the gap between germline ends came to 19 bases. CDR1 is LNHNV, CDR2 YYDKDF, per germline (reference sequence). The CDR3 DNA reads TGTGCCACCAGCAGAGACTCAGTGACAGTCCCGGACTCACCCCTCCACTTT. It translates to CATSRDSVTVPDSPLHF.

The chain has TRBV2 and TRBJ1-2; no clear D. Trimming removed 7 bases at V and 8 bases at J, with 20 bases between. The CDR3 contains 14 residues. The germline V gene encodes CDR1 SNHLY and CDR2 FYNNEI. CDR3 protein: CASTPGLPGRGYTF. DNA of the CDR3: TGTGCCAGCACCCCTGGACTACCGGGGAGAGGCTACACCTTC. The full variable domain, rest sourced from reference TRBV2 and TRBJ1-2, is EPEVTQTPSHQVTQMGQEVILRCVPISNHLYFYWYRQILGQKVEFLVSFYNNEISEKSEIFDDQFSVERPDGSNFTLKIRSTKLEDSAMYFCASTPGLPGRGYTFGSGTRLTVV.